Listed here are 18 T cell receptor beta chains from one sample, sequenced in a study of T cells in pancreatic ductal adenocarcinoma. Surgery without prior neoadjuvant therapy was the treatment of the selected pancreatic ductal adenocarcinoma patients. TCRdb keeps only in-frame clones here, not all; method: immunoSEQ multiplex PCR. The repertoire holds about 16,000 clones, with about 88% as singletons. Sequencing was carried out using PBMCs. The receptors here all came from a human donor with pancreatic ductal adenocarcinoma.

The chain recombines TRBV11-2 with TRBJ2-7; D might be TRBD1 (6 bases). Germline V CDR1 and CDR2: SGHAT, FQNNGV. The CDR3 is made up of 17 amino acids. V lost 0 bases and J lost 0, with 15 bases in between. CDR3 bases: TGTGCCAGCAGCTTAGATCTGGGGACAAGGGTCTCCTACGAGCAGTACTTC. It yields the protein CASSLDLGTRVSYEQYF.

The rearrangement joins TRBV7-3 to TRBJ2-2, with TRBD1 as a possible D gene (5 bases). The V gene's germline CDR1 is SGHTA and CDR2 FQGTGA. This CDR3 is built from 15 residues. V lost 0 bases to trimming and J lost 4 bases, with 9 bases between them. CDR3 loop: CASSLTGQGTGELFF. The CDR3 DNA follows: TGTGCCAGCAGCTTAACGGGCCAGGGCACCGGGGAGCTGTTTTTT.

On this clone: Since the CDR3 does not end with the conserved phenylalanine or tryptophan, this likely comes from a read error. The CDR3 region is CASSVTALNTEAFL. CDR3 DNA sequence: TGTGCCAGCAGCGTGACAGCGCTGAACACTGAAGCTTTCCTT. The chain links TRBV9 to TRBJ1-1, with a possible D match to TRBD1 (5 bases). CDR1 and CDR2 from the germline V gene are SGDLS and YYNGEE. The CDR3 runs 14 residues. V was shortened by 2 bases and J by 0 bases, with 8 bases between the two germline ends.

This rearrangement joins TRBV9 to TRBJ1-1, with D possibly TRBD1 on 6 matching bases. The CDR3 contains 13 residues. The germline V gene encodes CDR1 SGDLS and CDR2 YYNGEE. V lost 6 bases to trimming and J lost 2 bases, with 11 bases between them. In DNA, the CDR3 is TGTGCCAGCACCAGGGGATTAAACACTGAAGCTTTCTTT. This translates into CASTRGLNTEAFF.

The chain couples TRBV5-1 to TRBJ1-1; weak D call: TRBD1 (5 bases). Germline-derived CDR1 and CDR2 are SGHRS and YFSETQ. CDR3 size: 14 residues. Between the trimmed V and J ends, which lost 4 bases and 5 bases, there was a span of 15 bases. This chain's CDR3 is CASSDGGEGTEAFF. The CDR3 DNA reads as TGCGCCAGCAGCGACGGGGGAGAGGGGACTGAAGCTTTCTTT.

The gene calls are TRBV7-2 and TRBJ2-6, with a possible D match to TRBD1 (5 bases). Germline CDR1 and CDR2: SGHTA and FQGNSA. The V and J ends lost 7 bases and 3 bases respectively, with 13 bases between them. The CDR3 spans 15 residues. Written as DNA, the CDR3 is TGTGCCAGCAACGGCAGGGCGTTTGGGGCCAACGTCCTGACTTTC. The encoded protein is CASNGRAFGANVLTF.

J is TRBJ1-2 and V is TRBV2; D possibly corresponds to TRBD1 (6 bases). Germline values: CDR1 SNHLY, CDR2 FYNNEI. The CDR3 consists of 10 residues. V was clipped by 11 bases and J by 8 bases, with 12 bases between them. CDR3 bases: TGTGCCGCAGGGGCCGGCGGCTACACCTTC. This encodes CAAGAGGYTF.

The gene calls are TRBV27 and TRBJ2-1, with TRBD1 as a possible D gene (5 bases). The CDR3 runs to 14 residues. V lost 2 bases and J lost 8, with 13 bases in between. Germline V lookup: CDR1 MNHEY, CDR2 SMNVEV (reference sequence). CDR3 DNA: TGTGCCAGCAGTTTAAGGCAGGGAATGGATGAGCAGTTCTTC. It specifies CASSLRQGMDEQFF.

The CDR3 is CASMPRTSGNSNTGELFF. In nucleotides, the CDR3 is TGTGCCAGTATGCCCCGGACTAGCGGGAATTCGAACACCGGGGAGCTGTTTTTT. The chain employs TRBV19 and TRBJ2-2, with 12 bases fitting TRBD2. Per the germline V gene, CDR1 is LNHDA and CDR2 is SQIVND (reference sequence). CDR3 size: 18 residues. The junction had 9 bases not matched to a gene; V was cut back by 7 bases and J by 0 bases.

This sequence joins TRBV6-5 and TRBJ2-7, with TRBD1 matching over 9 bases. The CDR3 has 15 residues. Trimming at V came to 5 bases and at J to 0 bases, leaving 5 bases not matched to a gene. The germline V gene has CDR1 MNHEY and CDR2 SVGAGI. The CDR3, as DNA: TGTGCCAGCAGTCCATGGACAGGGGACTCCTACGAGCAGTACTTC. Amino acids: CASSPWTGDSYEQYF.

The chain uses TRBV9 and TRBJ2-3, with D perhaps matching TRBD2 (5 bases). Trimming took off 4 bases at V and 5 bases at J, with 8 bases between the two ends. The CDR3 extends over 12 amino acids. Germline CDR1 and CDR2: SGDLS and YYNGEE. The CDR3 sequence is CASSLGRDTQYF. DNA of the CDR3: TGTGCCAGCAGCCTGGGGAGAGATACGCAGTATTTT.

The V and J genes are TRBV28 and TRBJ2-7, with 9 bases that match TRBD1. Germline CDR1 reads MDHEN; CDR2 reads SYDVKM. The junction had 11 bases not matched to a gene; V was cut back by 5 bases and J by 6 bases. This CDR3 has 15 residues. The CDR3 spells CASSRNRDRDGEQYF. DNA for the CDR3: TGTGCCAGCAGTCGTAACCGGGACAGGGATGGCGAGCAGTACTTC.

The genes are TRBV29-1 and TRBJ2-7; TRBD1 agrees at 7 bases. V lost 6 bases and J lost 6; bases outside the gene matches: 8. Per germline, CDR1 SQVTM and CDR2 ANQGSEA. This CDR3 region has 12 residues. The CDR3 is CSVLTGASEQYF. Here the CDR3 DNA reads TGCAGCGTCTTAACAGGGGCCAGCGAGCAGTACTTC.

The rearrangement links TRBV2 to TRBJ2-3, with no clear D. This CDR3 has 14 amino acids. Germline assignment: CDR1 SNHLY and CDR2 FYNNEI. V was shortened by 6 bases and J by 0 bases, with 10 bases between the two germline ends. The chain's CDR3 is CASRSFVSTDTQYF. In nucleotides, the CDR3 is TGTGCCAGCAGATCTTTCGTTAGCACAGATACGCAGTATTTT.

V usage is TRBV6-5 and J usage is TRBJ2-3; D is perhaps TRBD2 (5 bases). Trimming removed 6 bases at V and 8 bases at J, with 9 bases between. Per germline, CDR1 MNHEY and CDR2 SVGAGI. The CDR3 is 11 residues long. CDR3: CASRTRGTQYF. For the CDR3, the DNA is TGTGCCAGCAGAACCCGGGGTACGCAGTATTTT.

The V gene is TRBV2, the J gene TRBJ1-4, with unresolved D. The V and J ends lost 4 bases and 12 bases respectively, with 27 bases between them. The CDR3 length is 17 residues. From germline, CDR1 is SNHLY and CDR2 FYNNEI. The CDR3 here is CASSGEGGSLGSGELFF. The CDR3 nucleotides read TGTGCCAGCAGTGGGGAGGGTGGGAGCCTCGGGAGTGGAGAACTGTTTTTT.

J is TRBJ2-5 and V is TRBV5-6, with D perhaps TRBD2 (7 bases). CDR1 is SGHDT, CDR2 YYEEEE, per germline. This CDR3 is built from 13 residues. V dropped 4 bases and J dropped 5 bases, with 12 bases sitting between them. CDR3 DNA sequence: TGTGCCAGCAGCGCCTCGGGGGGCGAGACCCAGTACTTC. Protein product: CASSASGGETQYF.

The J gene is TRBJ2-5, the V gene TRBV7-2, with a possible D match to TRBD1 (5 bases). Deletions cut 1 base from V and 5 bases from J, with 5 bases between. Germline values: CDR1 SGHTA, CDR2 FQGNSA. The CDR3 length is 12 residues. The CDR3 reads CASSLDRETQYF. DNA for the CDR3: TGTGCCAGCAGCTTAGACAGGGAGACCCAGTACTTC.